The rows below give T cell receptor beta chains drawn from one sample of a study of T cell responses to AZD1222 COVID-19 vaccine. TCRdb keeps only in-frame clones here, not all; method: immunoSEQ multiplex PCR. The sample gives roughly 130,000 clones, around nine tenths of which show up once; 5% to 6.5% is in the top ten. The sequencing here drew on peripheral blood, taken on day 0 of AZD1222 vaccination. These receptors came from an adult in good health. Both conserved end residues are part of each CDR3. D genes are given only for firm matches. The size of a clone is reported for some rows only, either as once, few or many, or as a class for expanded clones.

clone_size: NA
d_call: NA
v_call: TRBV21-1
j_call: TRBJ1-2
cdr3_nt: TGTGCCAGCAGCAAAGCAGAGGGCTCCTCACATGGCTACACCTTC
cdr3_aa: CASSKAEGSSHGYTF

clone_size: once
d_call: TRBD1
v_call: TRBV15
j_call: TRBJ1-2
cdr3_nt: TGTGCCACCAGCAGACAGGACAGGGGCCGACAACCCTATGGCTACACCTTC
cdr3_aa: CATSRQDRGRQPYGYTF

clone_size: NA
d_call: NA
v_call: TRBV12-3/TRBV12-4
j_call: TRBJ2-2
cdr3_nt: TGTGCCAGCAGTGTGGGGAGCACCGGGGAGCTGTTTTTT
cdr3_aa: CASSVGSTGELFF

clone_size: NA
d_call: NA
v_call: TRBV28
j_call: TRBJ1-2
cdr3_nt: TGTGCCAGCAGTTTATTCGGGGACGCCTATGGCTACACCTTC
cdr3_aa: CASSLFGDAYGYTF

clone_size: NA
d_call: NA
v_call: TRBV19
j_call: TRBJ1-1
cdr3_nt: TGTGCCAGTAGACCCCAGGGGAACACTGAAGCTTTCTTT
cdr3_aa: CASRPQGNTEAFF

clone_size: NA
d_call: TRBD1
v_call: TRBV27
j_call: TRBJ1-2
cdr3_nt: TGTGCCAGCAGTATCTATGCACCCACAGGGGCTGGCGGCTACACCTTC
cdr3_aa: CASSIYAPTGAGGYTF

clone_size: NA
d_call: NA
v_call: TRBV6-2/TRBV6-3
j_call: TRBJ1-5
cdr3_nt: TGTGCCAGCAGTTCGACAGGCGCCGTGGGGCCCCAGCATTTT
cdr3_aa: CASSSTGAVGPQHF

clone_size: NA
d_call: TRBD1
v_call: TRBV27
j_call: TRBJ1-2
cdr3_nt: TGTGCCAGCAGTTTATCTGGACAGGGGGGAAGAGGCTACACCTTC
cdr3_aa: CASSLSGQGGRGYTF

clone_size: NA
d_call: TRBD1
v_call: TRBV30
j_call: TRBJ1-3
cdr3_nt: TGTGCCTGCTACAGGGGCGGAAACACCATATATTTT
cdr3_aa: CACYRGGNTIYF

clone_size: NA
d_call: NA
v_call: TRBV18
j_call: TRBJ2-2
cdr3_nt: TGTGCCAGCTCACCACAGGACTCCAACACCGGGGAGCTGTTTTTT
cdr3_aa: CASSPQDSNTGELFF

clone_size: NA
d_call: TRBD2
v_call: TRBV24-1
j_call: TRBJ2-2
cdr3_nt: TGTGCCACCAGTGGAAAGGGCCGGACTAGGATCGGGGAGCTGTTTTTT
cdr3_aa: CATSGKGRTRIGELFF

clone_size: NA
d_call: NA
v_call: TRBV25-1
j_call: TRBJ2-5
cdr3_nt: TGTGCCAGCAGTGGAGAAAACGGCCAGACCCGGCCAAGAGATACCCAGTACTTC
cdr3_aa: CASSGENGQTRPRDTQYF

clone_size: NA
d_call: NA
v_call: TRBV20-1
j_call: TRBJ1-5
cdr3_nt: TGCAGTGCTAGTCCCCTTGGGTATCGGCAGCCCCAGCATTTT
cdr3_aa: CSASPLGYRQPQHF

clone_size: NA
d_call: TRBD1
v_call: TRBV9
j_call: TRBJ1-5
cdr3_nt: TGTGCCAGCGGCGGGACAGATATACAGCCCCAGCATTTT
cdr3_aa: CASGGTDIQPQHF

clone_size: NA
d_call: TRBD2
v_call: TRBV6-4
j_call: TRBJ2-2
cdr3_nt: TGTGCCAGCAGAGGGACTAGCGGGAACCTAAACACCGGGGAGCTGTTTTTT
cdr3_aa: CASRGTSGNLNTGELFF

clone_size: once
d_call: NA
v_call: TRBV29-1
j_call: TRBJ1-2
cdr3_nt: TGCAGCGTTGAAATGGGGGGCGGCTATGGCTACACCTTC
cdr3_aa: CSVEMGGGYGYTF

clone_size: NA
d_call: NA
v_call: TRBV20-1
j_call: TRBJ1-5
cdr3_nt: TGCAGTGCTAGTCAGGAGGGCAGGCGATCCAATCAGCCCCAGCATTTT
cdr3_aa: CSASQEGRRSNQPQHF

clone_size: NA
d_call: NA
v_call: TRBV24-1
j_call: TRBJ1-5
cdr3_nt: TGTGCCACCAGTGATTTGAACAGTCATCAGCCCCAGCATTTT
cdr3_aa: CATSDLNSHQPQHF

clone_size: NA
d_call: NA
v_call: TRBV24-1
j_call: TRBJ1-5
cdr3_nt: TGTGCCACCAGTGATGGGTCCGCCGATAATCAGCCCCAGCATTTT
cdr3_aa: CATSDGSADNQPQHF

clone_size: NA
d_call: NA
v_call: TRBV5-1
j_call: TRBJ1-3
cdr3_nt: TGCGCCAGCAGCCCACTCGGGGGGGCTGCTGGAAACACCATATATTTT
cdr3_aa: CASSPLGGAAGNTIYF

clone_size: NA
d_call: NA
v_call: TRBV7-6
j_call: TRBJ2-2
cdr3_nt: TGTGCCAGCAGCTTAGCTGCGGGACCGGGACCCACCGGGGAGCTGTTTTTT
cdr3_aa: CASSLAAGPGPTGELFF

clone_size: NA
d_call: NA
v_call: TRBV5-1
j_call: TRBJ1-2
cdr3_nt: TGCGCCAGCAGCGCGGGGGGTAACTATGGCTACACCTTC
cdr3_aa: CASSAGGNYGYTF

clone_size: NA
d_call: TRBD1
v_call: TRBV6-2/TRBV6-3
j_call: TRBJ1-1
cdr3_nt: TGTGCCAGCAGTTACCCGGACAGGGTTGTGACTTTCTTT
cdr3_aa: CASSYPDRVVTFF

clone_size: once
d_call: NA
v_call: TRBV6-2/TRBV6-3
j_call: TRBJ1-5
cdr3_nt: TGTGCCAGCAGTTACTCGAGAGCGGGGGGCGTAGGGAGTCAGCCCCAGCATTTT
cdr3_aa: CASSYSRAGGVGSQPQHF

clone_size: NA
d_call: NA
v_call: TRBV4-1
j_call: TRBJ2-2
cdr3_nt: TGCGCCAGCAGCCAAGAACGAGAAAACGGGGAGCTGTTTTTT
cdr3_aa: CASSQERENGELFF

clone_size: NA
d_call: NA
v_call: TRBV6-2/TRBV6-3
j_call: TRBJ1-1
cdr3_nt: TGTGCCAGCAGTTACTCATCAATGGCGAACACTGAAGCTTTCTTT
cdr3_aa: CASSYSSMANTEAFF

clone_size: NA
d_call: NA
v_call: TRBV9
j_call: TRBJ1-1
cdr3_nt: TGTGCCAGCAGCGTAGGACCGCTTGGCACTGAAGCTTTCTTT
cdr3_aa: CASSVGPLGTEAFF

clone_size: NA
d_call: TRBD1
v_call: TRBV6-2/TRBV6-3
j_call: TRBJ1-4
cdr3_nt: TGTGCCAGCAGTTACGGGACAGCATCTGAAAAACTGTTTTTT
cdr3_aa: CASSYGTASEKLFF

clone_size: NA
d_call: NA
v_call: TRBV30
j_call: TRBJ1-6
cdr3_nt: TGTGCCTGGAGTACGTTTGGGCAGGGTAATTCACCCCTCCACTTT
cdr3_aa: CAWSTFGQGNSPLHF

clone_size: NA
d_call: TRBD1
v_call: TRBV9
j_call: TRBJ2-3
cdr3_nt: TGTGCCAGCAGCGTAGAAGGGACAGTTACAGATACGCAGTATTTT
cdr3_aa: CASSVEGTVTDTQYF

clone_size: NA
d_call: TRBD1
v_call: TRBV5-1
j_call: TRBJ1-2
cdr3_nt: TGCGCCAGCAGCCTGGGGGGACAGTACTATGGCTACACCTTC
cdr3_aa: CASSLGGQYYGYTF

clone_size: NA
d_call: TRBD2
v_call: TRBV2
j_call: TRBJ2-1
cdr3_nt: TGTGCCAGCAGCCCGGGACTAGCGCTTTACAATGAGCAGTTCTTC
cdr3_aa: CASSPGLALYNEQFF

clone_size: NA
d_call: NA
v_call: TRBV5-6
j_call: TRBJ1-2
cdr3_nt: TGTGCCAGCAGCTCCCCGGACCTCCGAAACTATGGCTACACCTTC
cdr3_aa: CASSSPDLRNYGYTF

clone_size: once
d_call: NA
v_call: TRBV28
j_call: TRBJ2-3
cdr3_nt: TGTGCCAGCAGTTTTAGGAGTCAGGGACTTGATACGCAGTATTTT
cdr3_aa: CASSFRSQGLDTQYF

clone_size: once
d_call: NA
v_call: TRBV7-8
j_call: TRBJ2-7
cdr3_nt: TGTGCCAGCAGCCCCCTCGGCACTTACCCGTACGAGCAGTACTTC
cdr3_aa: CASSPLGTYPYEQYF

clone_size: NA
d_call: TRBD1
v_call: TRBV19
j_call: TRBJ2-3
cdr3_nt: TGTGCCAGTAGTATCACAGGGGACACAGATACGCAGTATTTT
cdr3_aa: CASSITGDTDTQYF

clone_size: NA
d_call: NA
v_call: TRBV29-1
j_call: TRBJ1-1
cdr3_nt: TGCAGCGTTGGACCCCAGCGCGAAGCTTTCTTT
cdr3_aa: CSVGPQREAFF

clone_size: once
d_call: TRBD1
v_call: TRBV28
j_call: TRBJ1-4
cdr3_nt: TGTGCCAGCAGTCCCCGGGACAGGAGTAATGAAAAACTGTTTTTT
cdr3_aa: CASSPRDRSNEKLFF

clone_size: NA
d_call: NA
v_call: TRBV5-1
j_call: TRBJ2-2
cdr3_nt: TGCGCCAGCAGCTCCGGGACCACCGGGGAGCTGTTTTTT
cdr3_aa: CASSSGTTGELFF

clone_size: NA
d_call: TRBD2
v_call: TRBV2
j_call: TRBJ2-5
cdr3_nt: TGTGCCAGCAGTGAAGTTCCTAGCGGGAGGGTCCAAGAGACCCAGTACTTC
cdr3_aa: CASSEVPSGRVQETQYF

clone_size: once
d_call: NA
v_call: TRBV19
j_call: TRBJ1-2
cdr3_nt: TGTGCCAGTAGTCCTGGGGTCCATGGCTACACCTTC
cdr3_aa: CASSPGVHGYTF